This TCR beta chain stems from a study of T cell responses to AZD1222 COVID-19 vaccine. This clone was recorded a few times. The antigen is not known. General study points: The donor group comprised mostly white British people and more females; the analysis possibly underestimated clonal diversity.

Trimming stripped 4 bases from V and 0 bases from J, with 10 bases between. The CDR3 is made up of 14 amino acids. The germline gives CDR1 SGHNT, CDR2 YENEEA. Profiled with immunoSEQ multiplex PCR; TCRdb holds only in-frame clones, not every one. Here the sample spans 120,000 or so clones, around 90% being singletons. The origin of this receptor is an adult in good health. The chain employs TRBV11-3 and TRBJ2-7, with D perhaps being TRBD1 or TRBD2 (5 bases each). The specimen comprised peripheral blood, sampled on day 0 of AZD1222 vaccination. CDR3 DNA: TGTGCCAGCAGCTCAGGGACGAGCTCCTACGAGCAGTACTTC. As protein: CASSSGTSSYEQYF.